The clone carrying this T cell receptor beta chain was counted many times. Its antigen is not known. The data were obtained in a study of CD8+ T cells in alopecia areata. The germline V and J ends were trimmed by 6 bases and 6 bases, with 13 bases remaining between them. CDR3 length: 13 amino acids. Germline loops: CDR1 LNHDA, CDR2 SQIVND (reference sequence). Findings and limits, study-wide: Among patients, TCR sharing was less clear than in mice, a difference possibly due in part to HLA diversity in the patient population.

After isolation, RNA underwent reverse transcription to generate cDNA as the sequencing template. TCRdb keeps only in-frame clones here, not all; method: immunoSEQ multiplex PCR. The sample lists more than 90,000 clones, less than 80% seen once, with approximately 2.8% in the top ten. The origin of this receptor is a human donor in good health. The sample was CD4+ T cells sorted from blood. The chain is built from TRBV19 and TRBJ2-3; D tentatively reads TRBD1 or TRBD2 (5 bases each). The CDR3 region has the DNA TGTGCCAGTAGGGGACGGCTTCTGGATACGCAGTATTTT. It encodes CASRGRLLDTQYF.